What follows are 8 T cell receptor beta chains derived from one specimen sequenced in a study of blood T cell repertoires in COVID-19. This table comes from immunoSEQ multiplex PCR, and its TCRdb copy is limited to in-frame clones, with some not included. The sample has fewer than 200,000 clones, about four fifths seen once. What was sequenced was peripheral blood. Receptor source: a woman aged 40-49 years with COVID-19, enrolled during active disease.

This chain links TRBV6-5 with TRBJ1-1, with TRBD1 as a possible D gene (5 bases). The CDR3 sequence is 15 residues long. Germline V gives CDR1 MNHEY, CDR2 SVGAGI. Trimming removed 2 bases from V and 0 bases from J, with 10 bases in between. CDR3 in amino acids: CASSYKKGLNTEAFF. In nucleotides, the CDR3 is TGTGCCAGCAGTTACAAGAAGGGGCTGAACACTGAAGCTTTCTTT.

The rearrangement joins TRBV3-1 (or the pseudogene TRBV3-2) to TRBJ1-1; 7 bases line up with TRBD1. V lost 3 bases to trimming and J lost 6 bases; unmatched junction nucleotides: 4. CDR1 LGHDT and CDR2 YNNKEL come from the germline V gene (reference sequence). The CDR3 consists of 13 residues. CDR3 amino acids: CASSHKGAAEAFF. The CDR3 DNA reads as TGTGCCAGCAGCCACAAGGGGGCGGCTGAAGCTTTCTTT.

In its sample, this clone was seen once. DNA for the CDR3: TGTGCCAGCAGACCTATAGCGGGAGGGCGAGATACGCAGTATTTT. It codes for CASRPIAGGRDTQYF. V is TRBV6-5 and J is TRBJ2-3, with 11 bases identical to TRBD2. The CDR3 loop spans 15 amino acids. The V gene's germline CDR1 is MNHEY and CDR2 SVGAGI. Losses at the gene ends were 6 bases for V and 5 bases for J; bases not matched to a gene: 7.

The J gene is TRBJ2-7, the V gene TRBV7-3; TRBD1 agrees at 10 bases. After removal of 8 bases from V and 5 bases from J, the junction contained 6 bases not matched to a gene. The CDR3 contains 13 residues. CDR1 and CDR2 (germline): SGHTA, FQGTGA. The CDR3 spells CASSGTGDDEQYF. The CDR3, as DNA: TGTGCCAGCTCCGGGACAGGGGACGACGAGCAGTACTTC.

The chain links TRBV2 to TRBJ1-4; D possibly corresponds to TRBD1 (5 bases). V lost 7 bases, J lost 0 bases, and 21 bases lay in between. The CDR3 loop spans 18 amino acids. Germline CDR1 reads SNHLY; CDR2 reads FYNNEI. In nucleotides, the CDR3 is TGTGCCAGCATTGATTTCGGAGGGGCAGTCGCAACTAATGAAAAACTGTTTTTT. This codes for CASIDFGGAVATNEKLFF.

This clone appeared a single time. The V call is TRBV29-1, the J call TRBJ1-1; a weak D match, TRBD1 (6 bases). V was trimmed by 3 bases and J by 1 base, leaving 9 bases between them. This CDR3 comprises 13 residues. Germline lookup yields CDR1 SQVTM and CDR2 ANQGSEA. The DNA for the CDR3 is TGCAGCGTTGAGGGACATTGGAACACTGAAGCTTTCTTT. It specifies CSVEGHWNTEAFF.

This clone has a handful of counts. In DNA, the CDR3 is TGTGCCAGCAGCTTACGCGGGCTCGCCGGGGAGCTGTTTTTT. It is translated as CASSLRGLAGELFF. The chain employs TRBV7-9 and TRBJ2-2, with a weak D call TRBD2 (5 bases). The germline V gene has CDR1 SEHNR and CDR2 FQNEAQ (reference sequence). The germline V and J ends were trimmed by 2 bases and 6 bases, with 10 bases remaining between them. The CDR3 has 14 residues.

The V call is TRBV6-1, the J call TRBJ2-1; 8 nucleotides agree with TRBD2. This CDR3 spans 15 amino acids. With 2 bases clipped from V and 5 bases from J, the junction kept 5 bases outside the gene matches. Germline V CDR1 and CDR2: MNHNS, SASEGT. The CDR3 loop reads CASSERGGRNNEQFF. The CDR3 DNA reads as TGTGCCAGCAGTGAACGAGGCGGGAGGAACAATGAGCAGTTCTTC.